Listed below are T cell receptor beta chains from one sample, sequenced in a study of regulatory T cells in long-lasting Graves disease. TCRdb reprocessed the multiplex PCR reads via MiXCR and lists one record per CDR3 protein. The table shows about 340,000 distinct CDR3 sequences, with around 20% occurring only once. This specimen was peripheral blood mononuclear cells (PBMCs), taken when the disease was refractory, from a patient treated with antithyroid drugs. The source is a female donor with Graves disease. The CDR3 runs from the conserved cysteine through the conserved F or W. The order of the fields is D gene, V gene, clone size, J gene, CDR3 protein, CDR3 DNA. A D gene is named only where the DNA matches it firmly. Rows may omit the clone size; those that give it use once, few, many or a size class.

D: NA; V: TRBV28; size: many; J: TRBJ1-2; CDR3: CAVTGGLNYGYTF; DNA: TGTGCCGTGACTGGGGGACTGAACTATGGCTACACCTTC
D: NA; V: TRBV7-9; size: many; J: TRBJ2-7; CDR3: CASSLLPDYEQYF; DNA: TGTGCCAGCAGCTTGCTGCCGGACTACGAGCAGTACTTC
D: TRBD1; V: TRBV15; size: many; J: TRBJ1-1; CDR3: CATSIITGGITEAFF; DNA: TGTGCCACCAGCATTATCACAGGGGGCATAACCGAAGCTTTCTTT
D: NA; V: TRBV6-5; size: NA; J: TRBJ2-7; CDR3: CASSYSRGSGYEQYF; DNA: TGTGCCAGCAGTTACTCAAGGGGGAGCGGCTACGAGCAGTACTTC
D: TRBD2; V: TRBV10-2; size: few; J: TRBJ2-5; CDR3: CASSPSSGGWETQYF; DNA: TGCGCCAGCAGTCCCTCATCGGGAGGTTGGGAGACCCAGTACTTC
D: TRBD1; V: TRBV29-1; size: many; J: TRBJ1-1; CDR3: CSVEARGGGNTEAFF; DNA: TGCAGCGTTGAAGCCAGGGGGGGAGGGAACACTGAAGCTTTCTTT
D: NA; V: TRBV7-9; size: few; J: TRBJ1-1; CDR3: CASSIRGPEAFF; DNA: TGTGCCAGCAGCATAAGAGGGCCTGAAGCTTTCTTT
D: NA; V: TRBV29-1; size: many; J: TRBJ2-7; CDR3: CSVNDRRSYEQYF; DNA: TGCAGCGTTAACGACCGACGCTCCTACGAGCAGTACTTC
D: TRBD1; V: TRBV5-1; size: once; J: TRBJ2-2; CDR3: CASSSRTGGTNTGELFF; DNA: TGCGCCAGCAGCTCCCGGACAGGGGGAACGAACACCGGGGAGCTGTTTTTT
D: TRBD2; V: TRBV4-1; size: few; J: TRBJ2-5; CDR3: CASSQIAGGRGTQETQYF; DNA: TGCGCCAGCAGCCAAATAGCGGGAGGGAGGGGGACCCAAGAGACCCAGTACTTC
D: TRBD1; V: TRBV19; size: NA; J: TRBJ1-6; CDR3: CASSIQGALNSSLHF; DNA: TGTGCCAGTAGTATCCAGGGGGCCCTCAATTCATCCCTCCACTTT
D: NA; V: TRBV30; size: NA; J: TRBJ1-1; CDR3: CARAPQGNTEAFF; DNA: TGTGCCCGGGCTCCCCAGGGGAACACTGAAGCTTTCTTT
D: NA; V: TRBV5-1; size: few; J: TRBJ2-5; CDR3: CASSLAVGPIETQYF; DNA: TGCGCCAGCAGCTTGGCCGTGGGGCCGATAGAGACCCAGTACTTC
D: NA; V: TRBV6-2/TRBV6-3; size: many; J: TRBJ1-2; CDR3: CASSSTENYGYTF; DNA: TGTGCCAGCAGTTCTACAGAGAACTATGGCTACACCTTC
D: TRBD2; V: TRBV7-2; size: NA; J: TRBJ2-7; CDR3: CASSLGAGPTYEQYF; DNA: TGTGCCAGCAGCTTAGGAGCGGGGCCCACCTACGAGCAGTACTTC
D: NA; V: TRBV19; size: NA; J: TRBJ1-2; CDR3: CASRDPYGYTF; DNA: TGTGCCAGTAGAGACCCTTATGGCTACACCTTC
D: NA; V: TRBV9; size: few; J: TRBJ2-5; CDR3: CASSVFSRGAQETQYF; DNA: TGTGCCAGCAGCGTTTTCAGTAGAGGCGCTCAAGAGACCCAGTACTTC
D: NA; V: TRBV15; size: NA; J: TRBJ1-6; CDR3: CATSRDRPGANSPLHF; DNA: TGTGCCACCAGCAGAGACAGACCGGGGGCTAATTCACCCCTCCACTTT
D: TRBD1; V: TRBV28; size: once; J: TRBJ1-4; CDR3: CASSLQGAYEKLFF; DNA: TGTGCCAGCAGTTTACAGGGGGCGTATGAAAAACTGTTTTTT
D: NA; V: TRBV9; size: many; J: TRBJ1-2; CDR3: CASSVGDSNYGYTF; DNA: TGTGCCAGCAGCGTAGGAGACAGTAACTATGGCTACACCTTC
D: NA; V: TRBV7-8; size: many; J: TRBJ1-2; CDR3: CASSNGGTHYGYTF; DNA: TGTGCCAGCAGCAACGGAGGGACACACTATGGCTACACCTTC
D: TRBD1; V: TRBV28; size: NA; J: TRBJ1-4; CDR3: CASSSWTGRREEKLFF; DNA: TGTGCCAGCAGTTCTTGGACAGGGAGAAGGGAAGAAAAACTGTTTTTT
D: NA; V: TRBV14; size: NA; J: TRBJ1-5; CDR3: CASSQGPQGPQHF; DNA: TGTGCCAGCAGCCAAGGGCCACAAGGGCCCCAGCATTTT
D: TRBD1; V: TRBV19; size: few; J: TRBJ1-5; CDR3: CASGQGFYQPQHF; DNA: TGTGCCAGTGGACAGGGATTCTATCAGCCCCAGCATTTT
D: TRBD2; V: TRBV7-2; size: many; J: TRBJ2-3; CDR3: CASNPMTSTSTDTQYF; DNA: TGTGCCAGCAACCCGATGACTAGCACTAGCACAGATACGCAGTATTTT
D: NA; V: TRBV5-6; size: few; J: TRBJ2-5; CDR3: CASSLAGVLAEETQYF; DNA: TGTGCCAGCAGCTTGGCCGGCGTGCTAGCCGAGGAGACCCAGTACTTC
D: TRBD2; V: TRBV6-1; size: many; J: TRBJ2-7; CDR3: CASRRASGGEQYF; DNA: TGTGCCAGCCGCCGGGCTAGCGGAGGCGAGCAGTACTTC
D: NA; V: TRBV7-2; size: many; J: TRBJ1-1; CDR3: CASSLANRLGTEAFF; DNA: TGTGCCAGCAGCTTAGCGAACAGATTGGGCACTGAAGCTTTCTTT
D: NA; V: TRBV19; size: NA; J: TRBJ1-5; CDR3: CASKAVQSNQPQHF; DNA: TGTGCCAGTAAGGCTGTTCAAAGCAATCAGCCCCAGCATTTT
D: TRBD2; V: TRBV6-1; size: many; J: TRBJ2-7; CDR3: CASRASGRSYEQYF; DNA: TGTGCCAGCAGGGCTAGCGGGAGATCCTACGAGCAGTACTTC
D: NA; V: TRBV14; size: few; J: TRBJ2-5; CDR3: CASSRNRWETQYF; DNA: TGTGCCAGCAGCCGGAATCGGTGGGAGACCCAGTACTTC
D: NA; V: TRBV30; size: few; J: TRBJ1-2; CDR3: CAWSLGSRTGYTF; DNA: TGTGCCTGGAGTCTCGGGTCCCGTACTGGCTACACCTTC
D: NA; V: TRBV10-3; size: NA; J: TRBJ1-5; CDR3: CAIEIDSNQPQHF; DNA: TGTGCCATTGAGATAGATAGCAATCAGCCCCAGCATTTT
D: TRBD1; V: TRBV5-1; size: few; J: TRBJ2-7; CDR3: CASSSVRDRGSYEQYF; DNA: TGCGCCAGCAGCTCAGTCCGGGACAGGGGCTCCTACGAGCAGTACTTC
D: NA; V: TRBV27; size: many; J: TRBJ1-1; CDR3: CASSYEAFF; DNA: TGTGCCAGCAGTTATGAAGCTTTCTTT
D: TRBD2; V: TRBV18; size: NA; J: TRBJ2-2; CDR3: CASSPQLAGQTGELFF; DNA: TGTGCCAGCTCACCACAGCTAGCGGGACAGACCGGGGAGCTGTTTTTT
D: NA; V: TRBV28; size: many; J: TRBJ1-2; CDR3: CASHTGGLNYGYTF; DNA: TGTGCCAGCCACACTGGGGGTCTTAACTATGGCTACACCTTC
D: TRBD1; V: TRBV4-1; size: few; J: TRBJ1-1; CDR3: CASSQAVTGERAEAFF; DNA: TGCGCCAGCAGCCAAGCAGTGACAGGGGAAAGGGCTGAAGCTTTCTTT
D: NA; V: TRBV11-2; size: many; J: TRBJ1-5; CDR3: CASSLDRGGNQPQHF; DNA: TGTGCCAGCAGCCTAGACCGGGGTGGCAATCAGCCCCAGCATTTT
D: TRBD1; V: TRBV6-1; size: many; J: TRBJ2-7; CDR3: CATWDSPNYEQYF; DNA: TGTGCCACCTGGGACAGTCCCAACTACGAGCAGTACTTC
D: TRBD1; V: TRBV28; size: few; J: TRBJ2-1; CDR3: CASSWGQGGPLDEQFF; DNA: TGTGCCAGCAGTTGGGGACAGGGGGGTCCACTGGATGAGCAGTTCTTC
D: NA; V: TRBV15; size: few; J: TRBJ2-5; CDR3: CATSRGDWGTRGETQYF; DNA: TGTGCCACCAGCAGAGGGGACTGGGGCACGAGGGGAGAGACCCAGTACTTC
D: NA; V: TRBV28; size: many; J: TRBJ2-7; CDR3: CASSPRDRSYEQYF; DNA: TGTGCCAGCAGTCCCCGGGACCGCTCCTACGAGCAGTACTTC
D: NA; V: TRBV11-2; size: many; J: TRBJ1-6; CDR3: CASSPRPGGGAYNSPLHF; DNA: TGTGCCAGCAGCCCGAGACCCGGTGGTGGGGCCTATAATTCACCCCTCCACTTT
D: NA; V: TRBV6-2/TRBV6-3; size: NA; J: TRBJ2-5; CDR3: CASSVGTGILIQETQYF; DNA: TGTGCCAGCAGCGTGGGTACAGGGATACTAATCCAAGAGACCCAGTACTTC
D: NA; V: TRBV30; size: few; J: TRBJ1-4; CDR3: CAWSSNEKLFF; DNA: TGTGCCTGGAGTTCAAATGAAAAACTGTTTTTT
D: NA; V: TRBV7-2; size: NA; J: TRBJ2-1; CDR3: CASSVYLGEQFF; DNA: TGTGCCAGCAGCGTCTACCTCGGTGAGCAGTTCTTC
D: NA; V: TRBV6-5; size: NA; J: TRBJ2-3; CDR3: CASSYQTASTDTQYF; DNA: TGTGCCAGCAGTTATCAGACAGCGAGCACAGATACGCAGTATTTT
D: TRBD1; V: TRBV4-2; size: few; J: TRBJ1-5; CDR3: CASSQQGQNNQPQHF; DNA: TGTGCCAGCAGCCAACAGGGACAGAACAATCAGCCCCAGCATTTT
D: NA; V: TRBV27; size: NA; J: TRBJ2-5; CDR3: CASSPFLWAQETQYF; DNA: TGTGCCAGCAGTCCCTTCCTGTGGGCACAAGAGACCCAGTACTTC